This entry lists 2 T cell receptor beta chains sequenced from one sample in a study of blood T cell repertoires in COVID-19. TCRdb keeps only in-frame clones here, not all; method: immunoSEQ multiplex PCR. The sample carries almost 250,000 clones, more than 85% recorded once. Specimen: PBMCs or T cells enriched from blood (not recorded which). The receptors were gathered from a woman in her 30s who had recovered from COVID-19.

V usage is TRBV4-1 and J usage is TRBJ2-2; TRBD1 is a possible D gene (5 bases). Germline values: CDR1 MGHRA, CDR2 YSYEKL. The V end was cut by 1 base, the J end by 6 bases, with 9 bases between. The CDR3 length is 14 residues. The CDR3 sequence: CASSQVRVSGELFF. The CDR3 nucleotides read TGCGCCAGCAGCCAAGTCAGGGTTTCCGGGGAGCTGTTTTTT.

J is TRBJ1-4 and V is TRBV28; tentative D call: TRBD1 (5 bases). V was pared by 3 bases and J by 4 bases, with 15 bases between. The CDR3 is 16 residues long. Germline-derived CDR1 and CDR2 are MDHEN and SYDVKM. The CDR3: CASSFQGVSGNEKLFF. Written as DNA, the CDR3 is TGTGCCAGCAGTTTTCAAGGGGTCTCTGGTAATGAAAAACTGTTTTTT.